This TCR beta chain was recovered during a study of CD8 T cell repertoires and HIV-1 epitope variants. Study summary: Each of Twenty-five Gag and Nef epitope peptides stimulated a separate culture. Epitopes were three Gag families plus Nef HW9 and YT9. Equal numbers of autologous T cell-negative cells presented antigen to enriched T cells.

On the immunoSEQ platform, TCR beta CDR3s were sequenced at survey depth. The data were produced by immunoSEQ multiplex PCR, yet TCRdb's version contains in-frame clones alone and is incomplete. In the table there are approximately 3,000 clones, roughly 70% of which are singletons. Of note for this clone: Its specificity is unknown.

Deletions cut 0 bases from V and 3 bases from J, with 14 bases between. Per the germline V gene, CDR1 is MGHRA and CDR2 is YSYEKL. This CDR3 is built from 16 residues. The TCR sequence derives from a male donor with HIV. What was sequenced was cultured CD8+ T cells derived from PBMCs. The chain employs TRBV4-1 and TRBJ1-2; the D is unclear. CDR3 sequence reads: CASSQDPVELDYGYTF. The CDR3 region has the DNA TGCGCCAGCAGCCAAGATCCCGTCGAACTCGACTATGGCTACACCTTC.